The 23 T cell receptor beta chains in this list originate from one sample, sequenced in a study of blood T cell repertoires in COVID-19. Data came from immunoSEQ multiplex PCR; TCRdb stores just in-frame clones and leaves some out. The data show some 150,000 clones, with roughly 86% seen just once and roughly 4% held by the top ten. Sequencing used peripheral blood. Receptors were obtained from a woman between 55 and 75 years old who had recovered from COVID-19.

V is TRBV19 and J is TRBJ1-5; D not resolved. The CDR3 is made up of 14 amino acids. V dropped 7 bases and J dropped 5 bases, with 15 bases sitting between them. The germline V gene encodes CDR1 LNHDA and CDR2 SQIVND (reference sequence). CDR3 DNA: TGTGCCAGTACATTCTCCACAAAACATCAGCCCCAGCATTTT. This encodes CASTFSTKHQPQHF.

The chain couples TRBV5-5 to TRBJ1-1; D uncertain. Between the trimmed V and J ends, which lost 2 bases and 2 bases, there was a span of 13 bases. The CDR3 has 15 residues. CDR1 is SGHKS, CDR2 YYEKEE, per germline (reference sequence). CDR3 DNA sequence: TGTGCCAGCAGCTTTTACGGCGGATCAAACACTGAAGCTTTCTTT. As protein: CASSFYGGSNTEAFF.

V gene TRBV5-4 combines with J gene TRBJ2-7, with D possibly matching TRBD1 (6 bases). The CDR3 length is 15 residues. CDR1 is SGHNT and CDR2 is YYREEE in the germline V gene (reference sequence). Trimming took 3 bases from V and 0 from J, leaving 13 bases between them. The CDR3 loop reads CASSSWGLSSYEQYF. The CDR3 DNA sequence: TGTGCCAGCAGCTCCTGGGGGCTCAGCTCCTACGAGCAGTACTTC. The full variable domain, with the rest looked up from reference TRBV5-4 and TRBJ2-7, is ETGVTQSPTHLIKTRGQQVTLRCSSQSGHNTVSWYQQALGQGPQFIFQYYREEENGRGNFPPRFSGLQFPNYSSELNVNALELDDSALYLCASSSWGLSSYEQYFGPGTRLTVT.

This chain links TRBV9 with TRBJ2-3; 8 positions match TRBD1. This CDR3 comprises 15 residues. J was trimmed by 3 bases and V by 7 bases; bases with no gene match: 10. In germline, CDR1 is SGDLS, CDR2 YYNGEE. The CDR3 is CASSWGQVGTDTQYF. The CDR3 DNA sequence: TGTGCCAGCTCGTGGGGACAGGTTGGAACAGATACGCAGTATTTT.

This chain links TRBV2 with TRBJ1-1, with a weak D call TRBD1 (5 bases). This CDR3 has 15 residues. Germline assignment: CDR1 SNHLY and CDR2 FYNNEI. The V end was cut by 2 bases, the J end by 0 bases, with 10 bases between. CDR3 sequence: CASSERQGLNTEAFF. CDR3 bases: TGTGCCAGCAGTGAACGTCAGGGTCTGAACACTGAAGCTTTCTTT.

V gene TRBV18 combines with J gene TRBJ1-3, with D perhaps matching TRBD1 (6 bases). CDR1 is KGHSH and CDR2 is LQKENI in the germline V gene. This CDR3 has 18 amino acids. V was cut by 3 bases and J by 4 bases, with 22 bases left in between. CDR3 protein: CASSPIHTQGLKGNTIYF. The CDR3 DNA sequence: TGTGCCAGCTCACCTATACACACGCAGGGGCTTAAAGGAAACACCATATATTTT.

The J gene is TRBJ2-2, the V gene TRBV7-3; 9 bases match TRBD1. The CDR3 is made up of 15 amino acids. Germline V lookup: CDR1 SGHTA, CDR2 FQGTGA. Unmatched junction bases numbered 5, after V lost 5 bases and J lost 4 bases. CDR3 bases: TGTGCCAGCAGCCCGGGACAGGGAATCACCGGGGAGCTGTTTTTT. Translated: CASSPGQGITGELFF.

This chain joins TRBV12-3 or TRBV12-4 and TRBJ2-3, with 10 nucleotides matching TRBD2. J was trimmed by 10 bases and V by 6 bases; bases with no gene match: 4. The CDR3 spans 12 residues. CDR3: CASSQLAGPQYF. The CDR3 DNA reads TGTGCCAGCAGCCAACTAGCGGGGCCGCAGTATTTT.

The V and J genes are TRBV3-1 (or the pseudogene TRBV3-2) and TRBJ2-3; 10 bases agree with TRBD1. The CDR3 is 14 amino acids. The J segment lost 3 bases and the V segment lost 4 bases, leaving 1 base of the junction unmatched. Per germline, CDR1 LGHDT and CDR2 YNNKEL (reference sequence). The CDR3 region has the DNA TGTGCCAGCAGCCGGGACAGGGGTACAGATACGCAGTATTTT. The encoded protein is CASSRDRGTDTQYF.

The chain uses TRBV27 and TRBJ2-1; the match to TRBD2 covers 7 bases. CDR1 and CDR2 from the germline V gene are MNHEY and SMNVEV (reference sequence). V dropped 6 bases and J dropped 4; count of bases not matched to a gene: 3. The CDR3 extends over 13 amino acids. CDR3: CASRAGEYNEQFF. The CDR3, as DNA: TGTGCCAGCAGGGCGGGGGAATACAATGAGCAGTTCTTC.

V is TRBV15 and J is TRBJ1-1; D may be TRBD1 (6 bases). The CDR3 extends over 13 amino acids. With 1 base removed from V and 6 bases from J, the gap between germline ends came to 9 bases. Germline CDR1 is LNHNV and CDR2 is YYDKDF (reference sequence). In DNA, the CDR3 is TGTGCCACCAGCAGAGCCACAGGGTCTGAAGCTTTCTTT. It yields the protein CATSRATGSEAFF.

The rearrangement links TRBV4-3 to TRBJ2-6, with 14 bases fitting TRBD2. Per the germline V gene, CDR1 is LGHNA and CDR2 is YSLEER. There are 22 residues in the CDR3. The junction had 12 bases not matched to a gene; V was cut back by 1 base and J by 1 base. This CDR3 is CASSQVGTSGGFYFSGANVLTF. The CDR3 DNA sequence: TGCGCCAGCAGCCAAGTCGGGACTAGCGGGGGTTTCTACTTTTCTGGGGCCAACGTCCTGACTTTC.

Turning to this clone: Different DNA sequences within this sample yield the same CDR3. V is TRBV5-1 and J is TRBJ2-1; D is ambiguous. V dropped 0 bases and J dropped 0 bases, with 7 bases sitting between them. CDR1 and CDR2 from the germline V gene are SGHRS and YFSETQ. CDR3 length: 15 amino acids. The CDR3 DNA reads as TGCGCCAGCAGCTTGGGTGGTAGCTCCTACAATGAGCAGTTCTTC. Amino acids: CASSLGGSSYNEQFF.

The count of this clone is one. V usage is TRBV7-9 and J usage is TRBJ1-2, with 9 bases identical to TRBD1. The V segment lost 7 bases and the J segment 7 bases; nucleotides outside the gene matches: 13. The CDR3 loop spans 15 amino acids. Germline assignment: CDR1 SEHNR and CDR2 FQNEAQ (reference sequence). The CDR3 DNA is TGTGCCAGCACCGCCGTTGGGACAGGGTTGCGTGGCTACACCTTC. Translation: CASTAVGTGLRGYTF.

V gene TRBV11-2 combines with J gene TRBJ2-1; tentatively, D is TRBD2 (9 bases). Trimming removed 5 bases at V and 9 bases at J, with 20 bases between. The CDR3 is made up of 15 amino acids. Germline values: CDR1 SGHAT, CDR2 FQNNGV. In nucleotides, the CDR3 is TGTGCCAGCAGCCCAGGGGGCGGGGGGGCGAGTGAGCAGTTCTTC. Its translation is CASSPGGGGASEQFF.

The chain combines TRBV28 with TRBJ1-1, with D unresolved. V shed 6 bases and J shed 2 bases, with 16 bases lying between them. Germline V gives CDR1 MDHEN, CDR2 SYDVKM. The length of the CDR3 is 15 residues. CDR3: CASRESQTLNTEAFF. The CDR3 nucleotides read TGTGCCAGCAGAGAGAGTCAGACACTTAACACTGAAGCTTTCTTT. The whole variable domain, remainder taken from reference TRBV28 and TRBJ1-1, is DVKVTQSSRYLVKRTGEKVFLECVQDMDHENMFWYRQDPGLGLRLIYFSYDVKMKEKGDIPEGYSVSREKKERFSLILESASTNQTSMYLCASRESQTLNTEAFFGQGTRLTVV.

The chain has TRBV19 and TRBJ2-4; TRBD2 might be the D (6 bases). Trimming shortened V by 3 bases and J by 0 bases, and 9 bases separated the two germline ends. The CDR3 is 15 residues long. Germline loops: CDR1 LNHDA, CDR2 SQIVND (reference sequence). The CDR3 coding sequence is TGTGCCAGTAGTATCGGACTACTAGCCAAAAACATTCAGTACTTC. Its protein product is CASSIGLLAKNIQYF.

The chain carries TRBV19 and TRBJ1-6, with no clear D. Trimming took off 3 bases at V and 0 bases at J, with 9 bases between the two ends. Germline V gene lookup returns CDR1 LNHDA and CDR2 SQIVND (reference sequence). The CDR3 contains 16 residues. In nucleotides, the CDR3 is TGTGCCAGTAGTATGGACTCGAGCTCCTATAATTCACCCCTCCACTTT. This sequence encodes CASSMDSSSYNSPLHF.

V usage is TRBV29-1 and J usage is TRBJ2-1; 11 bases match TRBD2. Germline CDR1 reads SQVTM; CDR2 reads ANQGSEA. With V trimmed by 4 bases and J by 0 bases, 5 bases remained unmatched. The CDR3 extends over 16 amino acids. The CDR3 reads CSVGASGGSSYNEQFF. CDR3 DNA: TGCAGCGTTGGGGCTAGCGGGGGGAGCTCCTACAATGAGCAGTTCTTC.

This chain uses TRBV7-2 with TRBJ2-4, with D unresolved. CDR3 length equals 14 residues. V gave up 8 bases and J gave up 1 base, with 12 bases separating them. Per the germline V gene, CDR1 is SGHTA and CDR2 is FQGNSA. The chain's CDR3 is CASQDPGAKNIQYF. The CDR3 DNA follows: TGTGCCAGCCAAGACCCGGGTGCCAAAAACATTCAGTACTTC.

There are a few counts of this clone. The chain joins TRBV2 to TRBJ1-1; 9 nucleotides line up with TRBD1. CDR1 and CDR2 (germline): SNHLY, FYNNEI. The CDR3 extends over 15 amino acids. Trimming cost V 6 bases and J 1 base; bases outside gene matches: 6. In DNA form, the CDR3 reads TGTGCCAGCAGCGTCGGACAGGGGAGGAACACTGAAGCTTTCTTT. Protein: CASSVGQGRNTEAFF.

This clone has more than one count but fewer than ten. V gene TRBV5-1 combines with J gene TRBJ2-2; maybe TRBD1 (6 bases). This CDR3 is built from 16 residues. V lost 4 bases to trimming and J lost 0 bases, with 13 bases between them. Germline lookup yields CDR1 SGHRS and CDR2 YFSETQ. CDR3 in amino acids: CASSEGQLANTGELFF. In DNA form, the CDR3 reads TGCGCCAGCAGCGAGGGACAACTCGCGAACACCGGGGAGCTGTTTTTT. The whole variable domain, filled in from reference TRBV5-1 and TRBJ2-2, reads KAGVTQTPRYLIKTRGQQVTLSCSPISGHRSVSWYQQTPGQGLQFLFEYFSETQRNKGNFPGRFSGRQFSNSRSEMNVSTLELGDSALYLCASSEGQLANTGELFFGEGSRLTVL.

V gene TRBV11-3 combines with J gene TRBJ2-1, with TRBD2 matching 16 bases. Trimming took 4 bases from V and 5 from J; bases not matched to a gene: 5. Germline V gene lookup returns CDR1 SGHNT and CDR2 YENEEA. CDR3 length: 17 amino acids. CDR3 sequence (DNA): TGTGCCAGCAGCTATGGGACTAGCGGGGGGGGTAACAATGAGCAGTTCTTC. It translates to CASSYGTSGGGNNEQFF. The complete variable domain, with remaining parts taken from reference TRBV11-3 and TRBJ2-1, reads EAGVVQSPRYKIIEKKQPVAFWCNPISGHNTLYWYLQNLGQGPELLIRYENEEAVDDSQLPKDRFSAERLKGVDSTLKIQPAELGDSAVYLCASSYGTSGGGNNEQFFGPGTRLTVL.